Each of the 3 T cell receptor beta chains below was sequenced from the same sample in a study of T cell repertoires in cytomegalovirus infection. TCRdb passed the reads through MiXCR, listing each CDR3 protein once. The table lists more than 400,000 distinct CDR3 sequences, more than 25% of them singletons. The sample taken for sequencing was PBMCs. The receptors were gathered from a human donor in good health (CMV status not recorded). Some clones in this sample may be carry-over from other donors' samples.

This clonotype was recorded at least ten times. This chain joins TRBV6-2 or TRBV6-3 and TRBJ1-2, with no clear D. Per germline, CDR1 MNHEY and CDR2 SVGEGT. Trimming removed 5 bases at V and 4 bases at J, with 14 bases between. This CDR3 is built from 14 residues. The CDR3 DNA reads TGTGCCAGCAGTCAGCACAGCCCCCTCTATGGCTACACCTTC. Its translation: CASSQHSPLYGYTF.

The chain recombines TRBV12-3 or TRBV12-4 with TRBJ2-3; D unclear. This CDR3 comprises 12 residues. Trimming left V 3 bases short and J 6 bases short, with 7 bases between. The CDR3: CASSFKGDTQYF. In DNA, the CDR3 is TGTGCCAGCAGTTTTAAAGGGGATACGCAGTATTTT.

The rearrangement joins TRBV19 to TRBJ2-3, with D unclear. Germline loops: CDR1 LNHDA, CDR2 SQIVND (reference sequence). The CDR3 length is 16 residues. Trimming took off 4 bases at V and 2 bases at J, with 16 bases between the two ends. The chain's CDR3 is CASSTLTDWATDTQYF. The CDR3 region has the DNA TGTGCCAGTAGTACCCTCACGGATTGGGCCACAGATACGCAGTATTTT.